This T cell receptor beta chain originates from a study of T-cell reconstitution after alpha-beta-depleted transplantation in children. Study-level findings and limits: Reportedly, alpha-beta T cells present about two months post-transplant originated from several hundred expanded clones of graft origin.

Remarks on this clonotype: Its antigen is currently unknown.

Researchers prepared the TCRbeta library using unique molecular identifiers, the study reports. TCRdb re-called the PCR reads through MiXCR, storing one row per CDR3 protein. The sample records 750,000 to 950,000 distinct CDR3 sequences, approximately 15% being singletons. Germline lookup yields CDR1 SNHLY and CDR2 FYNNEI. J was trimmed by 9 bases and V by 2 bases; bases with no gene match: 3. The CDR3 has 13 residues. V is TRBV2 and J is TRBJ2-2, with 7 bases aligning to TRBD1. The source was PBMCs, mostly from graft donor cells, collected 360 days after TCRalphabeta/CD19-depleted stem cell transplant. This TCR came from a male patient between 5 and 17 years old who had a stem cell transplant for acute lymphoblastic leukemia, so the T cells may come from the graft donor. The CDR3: CASSEKGGRELFF. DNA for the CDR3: TGTGCCAGCAGTGAAAAAGGGGGCAGGGAGCTGTTTTTT.